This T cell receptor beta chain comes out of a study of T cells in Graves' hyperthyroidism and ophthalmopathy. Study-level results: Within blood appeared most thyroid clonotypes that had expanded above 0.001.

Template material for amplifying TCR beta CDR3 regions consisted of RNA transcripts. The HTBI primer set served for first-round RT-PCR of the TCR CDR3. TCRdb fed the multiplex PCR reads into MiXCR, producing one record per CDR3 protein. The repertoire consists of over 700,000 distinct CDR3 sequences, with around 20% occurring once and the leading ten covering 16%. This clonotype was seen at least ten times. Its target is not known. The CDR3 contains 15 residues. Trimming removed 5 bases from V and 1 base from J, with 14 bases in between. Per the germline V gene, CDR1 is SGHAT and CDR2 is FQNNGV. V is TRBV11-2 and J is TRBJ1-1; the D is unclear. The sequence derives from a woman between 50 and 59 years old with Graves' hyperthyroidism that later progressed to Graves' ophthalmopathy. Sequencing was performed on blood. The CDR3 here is CASSLWTEPNTEAFF. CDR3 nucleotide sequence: TGTGCCAGCAGCCTCTGGACGGAACCGAACACTGAAGCTTTCTTT.